This entry is about one T cell receptor (beta chain). Its target is not known. V lost 0 bases to trimming and J lost 2 bases, with 7 bases between them. The CDR3 contains 13 residues. Germline-derived CDR1 and CDR2 are SQVTM and ANQGSEA. This record belongs to a study of Ad26.COV2.S vaccination and SARS-CoV-2 variants. Study-level findings and limits: For non-spike TCRs, breadth in vaccine recipients resembled that in placebo recipients.

As to treatment: over 15 received Ad26.COV2.S at low or high dose, single or two shots; about 5 received placebo; per-sample allocation not given. At day 63 after the first vaccine or placebo injection, samples were drawn. Sequencing was performed with immunoSEQ multiplex PCR; in TCRdb, only in-frame clones are kept and a portion is missing. Among hundreds of thousands of clones, more than 80% were seen once, and the ten largest hold about 1.5%. V gene TRBV29-1 combines with J gene TRBJ1-1; D gene ambiguous. The TCR comes from a person aged 18 to 59 who received the Ad26.COV2.S COVID-19 vaccine or a placebo. The source was peripheral blood, collected in a trial of Ad26.COV2.S vaccine versus placebo. The chain's CDR3 is CSVEDSSNTEAFF. The CDR3 DNA is TGCAGCGTTGAAGATTCGTCAAACACTGAAGCTTTCTTT.